These 7 T cell receptor beta chains originate from one sample sequenced in a study of technical replicates of blood from several donors. Profiled with immunoSEQ multiplex PCR; TCRdb holds only in-frame clones, not every one. The sample carries about 73,000 clones, roughly nine tenths recorded once. The sample taken for sequencing was PBMCs. The receptors stem from a human donor in good health. Some clones in this sample may be carry-over from other donors' samples.

The rearrangement uses TRBV10-1 and TRBJ1-5; D is unclear. The CDR3 runs to 19 residues. From germline, CDR1 is WNHNN and CDR2 SYGVQD (reference sequence). Trimming took off 4 bases at V and 0 bases at J, with 22 bases between the two ends. The CDR3 protein is CASSVGGPNHFYSNQPQHF. The CDR3 nucleotides read TGCGCCAGCAGTGTGGGAGGACCAAACCACTTTTATAGCAATCAGCCCCAGCATTTT.

The V gene is TRBV19, the J gene TRBJ1-4, with D perhaps TRBD1 (5 bases). Germline V gives CDR1 LNHDA, CDR2 SQIVND (reference sequence). CDR3 length: 15 residues. The ends were cut back, 4 bases at V and 3 bases at J, with 12 bases in the middle. Here the CDR3 reads CASSTKTASNEKLFF. As DNA, the CDR3 is TGTGCCAGTAGTACTAAGACAGCCTCTAATGAAAAACTGTTTTTT. The whole variable domain, filled in from reference TRBV19 and TRBJ1-4, reads DGGITQSPKYLFRKEGQNVTLSCEQNLNHDAMYWYRQDPGQGLRLIYYSQIVNDFQKGDIAEGYSVSREKKESFPLTVTSAQKNPTAFYLCASSTKTASNEKLFFGSGTQLSVL.

CDR3 coding DNA: TGTGCCAGCAGCTTAGCGGGAGCCAACGAGCAGTACTTC. It translates to CASSLAGANEQYF. The chain recombines TRBV7-8 with TRBJ2-7; D possibly corresponds to TRBD2 (5 bases). Germline CDR1 reads SGHVS; CDR2 reads FQNEAQ. V was shortened by 0 bases and J by 5 bases, with 8 bases between the two germline ends. This CDR3 is built from 13 residues.

This chain links TRBV9 with TRBJ2-3; tentatively, D is TRBD2 (6 bases). This CDR3 has 15 residues. Between the trimmed V and J ends, which lost 4 bases and 5 bases, there was a span of 17 bases. Germline CDR1 reads SGDLS; CDR2 reads YYNGEE. The CDR3 DNA is TGTGCCAGCAGCATTAGTAGGAGGGCGGGAGATACGCAGTATTTT. The encoded protein is CASSISRRAGDTQYF.

The rearrangement uses TRBV5-8 and TRBJ1-2; TRBD1 matches 9 bases. V was clipped by 4 bases and J by 4 bases; unmatched bases: 11. Germline V gene sequence: CDR1 SGHTS, CDR2 YDEGEE. The CDR3 extends over 16 amino acids. CDR3 loop: CASSGRDRVRAYGYTF. CDR3 nucleotide sequence: TGTGCCAGCAGCGGCCGGGACAGGGTGCGGGCCTATGGCTACACCTTC.

The gene calls are TRBV5-1 and TRBJ2-7, with 8 positions matching TRBD2. The CDR3 sequence is 14 residues long. Germline V lookup: CDR1 SGHRS, CDR2 YFSETQ. V was pared by 2 bases and J by 7 bases, with 8 bases of the junction left unmatched. The CDR3 here is CASSLWSGSSEQYF. In DNA, the CDR3 is TGCGCCAGCAGCTTATGGAGCGGGAGTAGTGAGCAGTACTTC.

The chain is built from TRBV6-5 and TRBJ1-1; 10 bases agree with TRBD1. The V gene end was trimmed by 4 bases and the J gene end by 5 bases; junction bases not matched to a gene: 10. Germline loops: CDR1 MNHEY, CDR2 SVGAGI. The CDR3 totals 16 residues. CDR3 in DNA: TGTGCCAGCAGTTTCCTCTCGGGACAGGGGAGTACTGAAGCTTTCTTT. Translating gives CASSFLSGQGSTEAFF.